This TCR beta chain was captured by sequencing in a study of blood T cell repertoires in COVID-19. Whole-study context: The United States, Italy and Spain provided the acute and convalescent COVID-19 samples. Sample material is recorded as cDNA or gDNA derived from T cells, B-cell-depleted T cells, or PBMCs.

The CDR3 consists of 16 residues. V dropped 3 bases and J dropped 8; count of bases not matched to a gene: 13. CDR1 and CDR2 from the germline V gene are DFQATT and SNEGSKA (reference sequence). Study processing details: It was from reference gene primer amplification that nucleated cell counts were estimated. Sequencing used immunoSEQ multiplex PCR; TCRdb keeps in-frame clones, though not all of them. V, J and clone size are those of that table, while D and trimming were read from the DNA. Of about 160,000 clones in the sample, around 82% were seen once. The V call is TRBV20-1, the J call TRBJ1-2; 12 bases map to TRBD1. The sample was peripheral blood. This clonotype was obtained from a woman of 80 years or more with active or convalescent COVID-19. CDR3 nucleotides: TGCAGTGCTAGTTCCGGGACAGGGGGCAAATCTGGCGGCTACACCTTC. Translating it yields CSASSGTGGKSGGYTF.